Below are 31 T cell receptor beta chains sequenced from a single sample in a study of tumor-infiltrating lymphocytes in primary liver carcinoma (dated 2017 in TCRdb). Sequenced on an Illumina HiSeq 2500. A constant-region primer and ProtoScript II reverse transcriptase were used to reverse-transcribe TCRbeta-specific cDNA from approximately 500 ng total RNA. The TCRbeta libraries were prepared through three rounds of nested multiplex PCR following a slightly modified ARM-PCR procedure. The first two PCR rounds used multiplex TRBV1-TRBV30 forward primers with a Cbeta reverse primer, each for 10 cycles. TCRdb trimmed public reads at Q25 via fastp, called clones via MiXCR and kept in-frame beta chains. Here each entry gathers all rows of one CDR3 protein and keeps the most common genes and DNA. This sample comprises fewer than 400,000 distinct CDR3 sequences, 65% of them detected only once. The top ten hold roughly 9% of the sample.

TRIzol reagent was used to extract blood RNA from unsorted whole blood, while the DNeasy Blood & Tissue kit provided the germline DNA. Material: peripheral blood. These TCRs come from a man aged 35 to 55 with primary liver carcinoma and hepatitis B virus infection.

A note on this clonotype: A much larger clone lies a single base off, so this may be a read error. The genes are TRBV4-3 and TRBJ2-3, with D perhaps matching TRBD1 or TRBD2 (5 bases each). The CDR3 sequence is 15 residues long. The V and J ends lost 4 bases and 1 base respectively, with 12 bases between them. Germline V lookup: CDR1 LGHNA, CDR2 YSLEER. The CDR3 coding sequence is TGCGCCAGCAGCCCAAGGGGTAGCGGCACAGATACGCAGTATTTT. Its translation: CASSPRGSGTDTQYF.

Comments on this clonotype: Just one base apart from a much larger clone, this may be a read error. CDR3 amino acids: CASRSLAGGPYNEQIF. CDR3 DNA: TGTGCCAGCAGGTCCTTAGCGGGAGGGCCGTACAATGAGCAGATCTTC. The chain employs TRBV6-5 and TRBJ2-1, with TRBD2 matching over 11 bases. Germline CDR1 is MNHEY and CDR2 is SVGAGI. CDR3 length equals 16 residues.

On this clonotype itself: This may arise from a read error, as a much more abundant clone is one base away. The chain links TRBV4-2 to TRBJ2-1; D is unresolved. The germline V gene encodes CDR1 LGHNA and CDR2 YNFKEQ. Trimming cost V 0 bases and J 4 bases, with 16 bases left between them. CDR3 length equals 17 residues. The CDR3 protein is CASSQDMSSLSYNEQFF. DNA for the CDR3: TGTGCCAGCAGCCAAGATATGTCAAGCCTGTCTTACAATGAGCAGTTCTTC.

For this clonotype: Just one base apart from a much larger clone, this may be a read error. This chain joins TRBV10-3 and TRBJ1-1; a possible D gene is TRBD1 (6 bases). This CDR3 region has 14 residues. Germline lookup yields CDR1 ENHRY and CDR2 SYGVKD. CDR3 in amino acids: CAISWQGGDTEASF. In DNA, the CDR3 is TGTGCCATCAGTTGGCAGGGTGGGGACACTGAAGCTTCCTTT.

This clonotype was picked up one time. A much larger clone sits a single nucleotide away, making a read error possible. This chain links TRBV10-3 with TRBJ2-3; D not resolved. TRBJ1-5 matches the DNA end more closely, so the J call is doubtful. The germline V gene has CDR1 ENHRY and CDR2 SYGVKD. The CDR3 length is 11 residues. CDR3 protein: CAISDSDTQHF. CDR3 coding DNA: TGTGCCATCAGTGATTCAGATACGCAGCATTTT.

Worth noting for this clonotype: The conserved final phenylalanine or tryptophan is absent from the CDR3, which likely points to a read error. This sequence joins TRBV5-4 and TRBJ2-1; D uncertain. The V end lost 5 bases, the J end lost 8 bases, and 20 bases lay between the germline ends. Looked up from germline, CDR1 is SGHNT and CDR2 is YYREEE (reference sequence). CDR3 size: 15 residues. The CDR3 region has the DNA TGTGCCAGCAGGCGGAGTTTGAGTACGGACGATGAGCAGTTCCTC. Translated: CASRRSLSTDDEQFL.

In the case of this clonotype: This may arise from a read error, as a much more abundant clone is one base away. The chain uses TRBV11-2 and TRBJ2-1; 12 bases fit TRBD2. Germline CDR1 and CDR2: SGHAT and FQNNGV. The CDR3 is 16 residues long. The ends lost 8 bases at V and 7 bases at J; junction bases unmatched: 12. CDR3 nucleotides: TGTGCCAGCGGCCCGACGACTAGCGGGAGTGTAAATGAGCAGTTCTTC. Encoded protein: CASGPTTSGSVNEQFF.

The chain recombines TRBV11-2 with TRBJ1-5; TRBD1 matches at 8 bases. Germline CDR1 is SGHAT and CDR2 is FQNNGV. The junction had 12 bases not matched to a gene; V was cut back by 11 bases and J by 3 bases. The CDR3 length is 15 residues. CDR3 in DNA: TGTGCCGGCGGCCCGGACAGGGACACCAATCAGCCCCAGCATTTT. Protein product: CAGGPDRDTNQPQHF. The full variable domain, in which reference TRBV11-2 and TRBJ1-5 provide the parts outside the CDR3, is EAGVAQSPRYKIIEKRQSVAFWCNPISGHATLYWYQQILGQGPKLLIQFQNNGVVDDSQLPKDRFSAERLKGVDSTLKIQPAKLEDSAVYLCAGGPDRDTNQPQHFGDGTRLSIL.

This rearrangement joins TRBV6-6 to TRBJ2-5, with D unclear. CDR3 length equals 14 residues. The V end lost 7 bases, the J end lost 4 bases, and 16 bases lay between the germline ends. Germline V CDR1 and CDR2: MNHNY, SVGAGI (reference sequence). CDR3 nucleotide sequence: TGTGCCAGCAAGGCGGACGTTGCGGTAGAGACCCAGTACTTC. Translated, it gives CASKADVAVETQYF.

The CDR3 loop reads CASDFYNEQFF. DNA of the CDR3: TGTGCCAGCGATTTCTACAATGAGCAGTTCTTC. This chain joins TRBV7-9 and TRBJ2-1; D is unresolved. Germline V lookup: CDR1 SEHNR, CDR2 FQNEAQ (reference sequence). With 8 bases removed from V and 3 bases from J, the gap between germline ends came to 5 bases. The CDR3 covers 11 residues.

Of note for this clonotype: This may stem from a read error, because a much larger clone lies one nucleotide away. The gene calls are TRBV6-1 and TRBJ1-5; 7 positions agree with TRBD1. CDR1 is MNHNS and CDR2 is SASEGT in the germline V gene. The CDR3 totals 14 residues. The CDR3 nucleotides are TGTGTCAGCACCCATTCAGGGGGTAATCAGCCCCAGCATTTT. It codes for CVSTHSGGNQPQHF.

With respect to this clonotype: Mismatch with germline at one junction end may stem from a read error. The chain has TRBV6-1 and TRBJ2-3, with unresolved D. This CDR3 comprises 11 residues. The V gene's germline CDR1 is MNHNS and CDR2 SASEGT. CDR3 bases: TGTACCAGCAGTGGGTCAGATATGCAGTATTTT. It specifies CTSSGSDMQYF.

About this clonotype itself: Lacking the conserved final phenylalanine or tryptophan, this CDR3 likely reflects a read error. The DNA is left out, because the CDR3 cannot be placed on it with certainty; the CDR3 is given as TCRdb lists it. This chain connects TRBV11-1 to TRBJ2-5; the table's D call, TRBD1, was not checked against the DNA. Germline lookup yields CDR1 SGHAT and CDR2 FQDESV (reference sequence). The CDR3 adds up to 16 amino acids, both ends counted. CDR3 sequence: CASSSYPGQAGETQYL.

The sample holds many counts of this clonotype. The chain is built from TRBV29-1 and TRBJ2-7, with 7 bases matching TRBD1. The CDR3 is 15 amino acids. Germline assignment: CDR1 SQVTM and CDR2 ANQGSEA. With 5 bases clipped from V and 1 base from J, the junction kept 11 bases outside the gene matches. CDR3 sequence (DNA): TGCAGCGTTAGGGACCGGGACAGTGGATCCTACGAGCAGTACTTC. This translates into CSVRDRDSGSYEQYF.

Turning to this clonotype: Sequence at one end of the junction differs from germline and may be a read error. The chain employs TRBV4-2 and TRBJ2-1, with 7 bases fitting TRBD1. The CDR3 has 14 residues. Germline CDR1 and CDR2: LGHNA and YNFKEQ. The CDR3 here is CVSSHETGAREQFF. The CDR3 DNA reads as TGTGTCAGCAGCCACGAAACAGGGGCGCGGGAGCAGTTCTTC.

CDR3 coding DNA: TGTGGCGGCAGCTTAGCAGCCTCCGATACGCAGTATTTT. Protein: CGGSLAASDTQYF. The gene calls are TRBV11-1 and TRBJ2-3; D call uncertain. Germline CDR1 reads SGHAT; CDR2 reads FQDESV (reference sequence). This CDR3 comprises 13 residues.

A remark on this clonotype: The junction does not match germline at one end; this may be a read error. The chain is built from TRBV19 and TRBJ1-1; D gene ambiguous. Germline V gene lookup returns CDR1 LNHDA and CDR2 SQIVND (reference sequence). This CDR3 contains 16 residues. The CDR3 here is CASTDRVRLGNTEAFF. CDR3 nucleotide sequence: TGTGCCAGTACCGATCGGGTGAGATTGGGAAACACTGAGGCTTTCTTT. Full variable domain (missing parts from reference TRBV19 and TRBJ1-1): DGGITQSPKYLFRKEGQNVTLSCEQNLNHDAMYWYRQDPGQGLRLIYYSQIVNDFQKGDIAEGYSVSREKKESFPLTVTSAQKNPTAFYLCASTDRVRLGNTEAFFGQGTRLTVV.

This clonotype was picked up one time. Possible read error: a much larger clone is one base away. The chain combines TRBV6-5 with TRBJ2-7, with D perhaps given as TRBD1 or TRBD2 (6 bases each). V was cut by 5 bases and J by 9 bases, with 17 bases left in between. The CDR3 spans 13 residues. From germline, CDR1 is MNHEY and CDR2 SVGAGI. Here the CDR3 reads CASSGGGDGGQYF. The DNA of the CDR3 is TGTGCCAGCAGTGGGGGCGGCGACGGGGGGCAGTACTTC.

The sample holds a few counts of this clonotype. This rearrangement joins TRBV9 to TRBJ1-2; no clear D gene. This CDR3 has 16 amino acids. Looked up from germline, CDR1 is SGDLS and CDR2 is YYNGEE. V shed 3 bases and J shed 3 bases, with 18 bases lying between them. CDR3 sequence reads: CASSALGIGQDYGYTF. As DNA, the CDR3 is TGTGCCAGCAGCGCCCTGGGGATAGGGCAAGACTATGGCTACACCTTC.

This clonotype was counted a single time. As DNA, the CDR3 is TGCGCCAGCAGGCAGAGCGGGAGGACCCAAGAGACCCAGTACTTC. It codes for CASRQSGRTQETQYF. The rearrangement links TRBV4-1 to TRBJ2-5; 9 nucleotides align to TRBD2. V was pared by 6 bases and J by 1 base, with 6 bases of the junction left unmatched. In germline, CDR1 is MGHRA, CDR2 YSYEKL. This CDR3 spans 15 amino acids.

This clonotype was counted between two and nine times. A much larger clone is a single base away; this may be a read error. The chain has TRBV11-3 and TRBJ2-2; D is undetermined. Germline CDR1 is SGHNT and CDR2 is YENEEA. This CDR3 region has 16 residues. Written as DNA, the CDR3 is TGTGCCAGCGGCTTAATGAGTATAGGTGGCACCGGGGAGCTGTTTTTT. Its translation: CASGLMSIGGTGELFF.

The rearrangement uses TRBV23-1 and TRBJ1-6, with D perhaps matching TRBD1 (5 bases). TRBV23-1 qualifies as an ORF whose function is uncertain. The length of the CDR3 is 16 residues. Trimming took off 0 bases at V and 8 bases at J, with 14 bases between the two ends. Written as DNA, the CDR3 is TGCGCCAGCAGTCAATCGCAGGGTTTCAAGGATTCACCCCTCCACTTT. Its translation is CASSQSQGFKDSPLHF.

A remark on this clonotype: At one of its ends the junction is not consistent with the germline gene, which may arise from a read error. The rearrangement joins TRBV11-2 to TRBJ2-3; the D gene is possibly TRBD1 (5 bases). The CDR3 sequence is 15 residues long. The germline V gene encodes CDR1 SGHAT and CDR2 FQNNGV. Here the CDR3 DNA reads TGTGCCAGCAGCTTGGCGGCACGGAGCACAGGTACGCAGTATTTT. Residues: CASSLAARSTGTQYF.

This clonotype came up many times. The chain carries TRBV12-3 or TRBV12-4 and TRBJ2-1; 9 nucleotides agree with TRBD2. The CDR3 consists of 15 residues. The V segment lost 2 bases and the J segment 7 bases; nucleotides outside the gene matches: 6. The CDR3 loop reads CASSLYSGSRNEQFF. In DNA, the CDR3 is TGTGCCAGCAGTTTATATAGCGGGAGTAGGAATGAGCAGTTCTTC.

Regarding this clonotype: A much larger clone differs by one base, so this may be a read error. The rearrangement uses TRBV5-1 and TRBJ2-3; 10 nucleotides align to TRBD1. Germline loops: CDR1 SGHRS, CDR2 YFSETQ. J was trimmed by 7 bases and V by 6 bases; bases with no gene match: 5. This CDR3 has 13 amino acids. CDR3 coding DNA: TGCGCCAGCACACGGGACAGGGGAAATACGCAGTATTTT. Translated, it gives CASTRDRGNTQYF.

About this clonotype: This may arise from a read error, as a much more abundant clone is one base away. V and J are TRBV7-8 and TRBJ2-3, with 8 bases matching TRBD1. This CDR3 spans 13 amino acids. V lost 5 bases to trimming and J lost 7 bases; unmatched junction nucleotides: 5. Germline CDR1 and CDR2: SGHVS and FQNEAQ. Here the CDR3 DNA reads TGTGCCAGCAGCAGAGACAGGGGTTATACGCAGTATTTT. Its protein product is CASSRDRGYTQYF. Drawing the rest from reference TRBV7-8 and TRBJ2-3, the complete variable domain is GAGVSQSPRYKVAKRGQDVALRCDPISGHVSLFWYQQALGQGPEFLTYFQNEAQLDKSGLPSDRFFAERPEGSVSTLKIQRTQQEDSAVYLCASSRDRGYTQYFGPGTRLTVL.

CDR3 DNA: TGCGCCAGTGGCCAAGAGAGGCGCAACTCTGGGGCCAACGTCCTGACTTTC. Protein sequence: CASGQERRNSGANVLTF. This chain links TRBV4-1 with TRBJ2-6; D call uncertain. Between the trimmed V and J ends, which lost 9 bases and 0 bases, there was a span of 18 bases. Germline-derived CDR1 and CDR2 are MGHRA and YSYEKL. The CDR3 has 17 residues.

This clonotype has just one count. One end of the junction varies from germline; a read error may be responsible. This chain connects TRBV7-8 to TRBJ1-6; D may be TRBD1 (5 bases). The CDR3 sequence is 15 residues long. CDR1 SGHVS and CDR2 FQNEAQ come from the germline V gene. The CDR3 DNA reads TGTGTCAGCAGCTTATGGGGGAGCGATAATTCACCCCTCCACTTT. Encoded protein: CVSSLWGSDNSPLHF. Full variable domain (missing parts from reference TRBV7-8 and TRBJ1-6): GAGVSQSPRYKVAKRGQDVALRCDPISGHVSLFWYQQALGQGPEFLTYFQNEAQLDKSGLPSDRFFAERPEGSVSTLKIQRTQQEDSAVYLCVSSLWGSDNSPLHFGNGTRLTVT.

This clonotype was observed at least ten times. The chain recombines TRBV4-1 with TRBJ2-7; tentatively, D is TRBD1 or TRBD2 (5 bases each). From germline, CDR1 is MGHRA and CDR2 YSYEKL. V was pared by 0 bases and J by 2 bases, with 26 bases between. The CDR3 runs 20 residues. The CDR3 DNA is TGCGCCAGCAGCCAAGAGGGTAGAGGGGCGTCGGGGAGTCGGACCTACGAGCAGTACTTC. Its translation: CASSQEGRGASGSRTYEQYF.

In regard to this clonotype: Mismatch with germline at one junction end may stem from a read error. This chain joins TRBV12-3 or TRBV12-4 and TRBJ2-1, with 9 nucleotides matching TRBD2. The CDR3 is made up of 17 amino acids. This CDR3 reads CASRLTSGGRTYNERFF. The CDR3, as DNA: TGTGCCAGCAGGTTGACTAGCGGAGGCCGAACCTACAATGAGCGGTTCTTC.

This CDR3 reads CASSLSGGSSYEQYF. DNA of the CDR3: TGTGCCAGCAGCCTCTCTGGCGGGAGCTCCTACGAGCAGTACTTC. The rearrangement uses TRBV11-2 and TRBJ2-7; 7 bases fit TRBD2. The trim removed 5 bases at V and 0 bases at J, leaving 7 bases unmatched. There are 15 residues in the CDR3. The germline V gene has CDR1 SGHAT and CDR2 FQNNGV.